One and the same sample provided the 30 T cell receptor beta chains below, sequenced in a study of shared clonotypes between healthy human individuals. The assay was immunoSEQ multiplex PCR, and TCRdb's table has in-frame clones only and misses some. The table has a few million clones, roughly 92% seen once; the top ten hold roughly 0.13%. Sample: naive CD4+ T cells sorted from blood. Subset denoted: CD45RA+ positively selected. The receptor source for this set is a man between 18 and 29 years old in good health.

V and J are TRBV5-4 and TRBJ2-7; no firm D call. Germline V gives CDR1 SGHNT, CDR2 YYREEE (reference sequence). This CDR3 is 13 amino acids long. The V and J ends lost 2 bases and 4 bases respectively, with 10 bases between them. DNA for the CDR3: TGTGCCAGCAGCTTAAAAGAAGGGTACGAGCAGTACTTC. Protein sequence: CASSLKEGYEQYF. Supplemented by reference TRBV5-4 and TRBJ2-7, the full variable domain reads ETGVTQSPTHLIKTRGQQVTLRCSSQSGHNTVSWYQQALGQGPQFIFQYYREEENGRGNFPPRFSGLQFPNYSSELNVNALELDDSALYLCASSLKEGYEQYFGPGTRLTVT.

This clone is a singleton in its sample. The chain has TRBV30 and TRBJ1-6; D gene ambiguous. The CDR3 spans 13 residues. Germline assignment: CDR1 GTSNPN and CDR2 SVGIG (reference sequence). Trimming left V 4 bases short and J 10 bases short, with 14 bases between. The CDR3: CAWIQSSGSPLHF. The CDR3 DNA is TGTGCCTGGATACAGAGTTCGGGGTCACCCCTCCACTTT. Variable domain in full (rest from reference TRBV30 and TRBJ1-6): SQTIHQWPATLVQPVGSPLSLECTVEGTSNPNLYWYRQAAGRGLQLLFYSVGIGQISSEVPQNLSASRPQDRQFILSSKKLLLSDSGFYLCAWIQSSGSPLHFGNGTRLTVT.

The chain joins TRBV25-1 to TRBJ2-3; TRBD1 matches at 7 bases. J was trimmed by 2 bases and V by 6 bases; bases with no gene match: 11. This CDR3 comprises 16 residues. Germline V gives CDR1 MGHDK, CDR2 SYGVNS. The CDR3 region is CASSPSPGQNTDTQYF. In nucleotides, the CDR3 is TGTGCCAGCAGCCCTTCCCCGGGACAGAACACAGATACGCAGTATTTT.

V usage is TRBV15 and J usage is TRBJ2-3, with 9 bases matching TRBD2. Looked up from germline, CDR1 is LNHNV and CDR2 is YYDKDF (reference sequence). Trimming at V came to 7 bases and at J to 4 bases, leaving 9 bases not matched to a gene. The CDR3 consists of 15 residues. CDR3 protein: CATNPLAGSSDTQYF. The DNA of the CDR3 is TGTGCCACCAACCCTCTAGCGGGGAGTTCAGATACGCAGTATTTT.

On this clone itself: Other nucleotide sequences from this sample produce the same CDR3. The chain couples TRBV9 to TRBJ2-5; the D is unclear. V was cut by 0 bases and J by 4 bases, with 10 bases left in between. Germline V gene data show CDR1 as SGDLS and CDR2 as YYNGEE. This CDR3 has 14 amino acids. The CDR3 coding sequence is TGTGCCAGCAGCGTAGTCCCTTCCGGAGAGACCCAGTACTTC. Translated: CASSVVPSGETQYF.

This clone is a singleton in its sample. The CDR3 loop is CASSVAPPAGRTGELFF. The DNA of the CDR3 is TGTGCCAGCAGCGTAGCCCCCCCAGCGGGACGCACCGGGGAGCTGTTTTTT. This chain links TRBV9 with TRBJ2-2, with 7 bases aligning to TRBD2. CDR3 length: 17 amino acids. Germline-derived CDR1 and CDR2 are SGDLS and YYNGEE. The ends lost 0 bases at V and 4 bases at J; junction bases unmatched: 9.

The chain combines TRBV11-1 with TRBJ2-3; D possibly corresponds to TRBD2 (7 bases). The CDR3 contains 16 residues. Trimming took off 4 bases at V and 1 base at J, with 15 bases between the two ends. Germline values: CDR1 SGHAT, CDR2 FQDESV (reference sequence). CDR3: CASSSGLGGGTDTQYF. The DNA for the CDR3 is TGTGCCAGCAGCTCCGGACTAGGGGGGGGCACAGATACGCAGTATTTT.

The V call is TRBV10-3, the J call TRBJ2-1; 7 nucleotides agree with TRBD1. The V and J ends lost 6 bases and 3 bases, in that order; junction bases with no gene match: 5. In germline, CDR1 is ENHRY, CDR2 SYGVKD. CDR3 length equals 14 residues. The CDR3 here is CAIRGQKDYNEQFF. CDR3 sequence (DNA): TGTGCCATCAGGGGACAGAAGGACTACAATGAGCAGTTCTTC.

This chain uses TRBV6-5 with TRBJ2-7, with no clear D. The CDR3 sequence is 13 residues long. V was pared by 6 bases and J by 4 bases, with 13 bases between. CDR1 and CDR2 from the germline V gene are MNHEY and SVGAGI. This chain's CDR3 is CASRASYLYEQYF. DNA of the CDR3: TGTGCCAGCAGAGCATCCTACTTGTACGAGCAGTACTTC.

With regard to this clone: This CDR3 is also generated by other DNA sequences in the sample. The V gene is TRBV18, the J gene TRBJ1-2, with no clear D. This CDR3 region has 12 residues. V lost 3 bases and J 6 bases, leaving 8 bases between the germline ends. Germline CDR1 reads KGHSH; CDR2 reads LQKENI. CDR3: CASSPGGDGYTF. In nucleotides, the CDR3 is TGTGCCAGCTCACCGGGCGGGGATGGCTACACCTTC.

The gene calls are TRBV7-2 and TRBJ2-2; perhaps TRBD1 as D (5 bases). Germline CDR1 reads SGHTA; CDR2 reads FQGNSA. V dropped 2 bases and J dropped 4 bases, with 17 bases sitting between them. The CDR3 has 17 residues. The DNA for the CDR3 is TGTGCCAGCAGCTTATTCTTCGCAGACAGCCTCACCGGGGAGCTGTTTTTT. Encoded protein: CASSLFFADSLTGELFF.

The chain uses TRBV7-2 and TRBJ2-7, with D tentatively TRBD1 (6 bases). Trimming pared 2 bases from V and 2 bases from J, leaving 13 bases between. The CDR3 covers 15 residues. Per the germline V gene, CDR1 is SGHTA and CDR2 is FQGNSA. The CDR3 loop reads CASSLWEQGTYEQYF. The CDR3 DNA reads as TGTGCCAGCAGCTTATGGGAACAGGGAACCTACGAGCAGTACTTC. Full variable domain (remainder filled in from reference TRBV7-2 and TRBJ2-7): GAGVSQSPSNKVTEKGKDVELRCDPISGHTALYWYRQSLGQGLEFLIYFQGNSAPDKSGLPSDRFSAERTGGSVSTLTIQRTQQEDSAVYLCASSLWEQGTYEQYFGPGTRLTVT.

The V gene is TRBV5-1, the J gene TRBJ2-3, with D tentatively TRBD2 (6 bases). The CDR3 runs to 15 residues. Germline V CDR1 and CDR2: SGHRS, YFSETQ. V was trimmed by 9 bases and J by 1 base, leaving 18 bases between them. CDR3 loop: CATKPAGHGTDTQYF. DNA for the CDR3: TGCGCCACCAAACCGGCGGGGCATGGCACAGATACGCAGTATTTT. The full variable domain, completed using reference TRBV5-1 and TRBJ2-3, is KAGVTQTPRYLIKTRGQQVTLSCSPISGHRSVSWYQQTPGQGLQFLFEYFSETQRNKGNFPGRFSGRQFSNSRSEMNVSTLELGDSALYLCATKPAGHGTDTQYFGPGTRLTVL.

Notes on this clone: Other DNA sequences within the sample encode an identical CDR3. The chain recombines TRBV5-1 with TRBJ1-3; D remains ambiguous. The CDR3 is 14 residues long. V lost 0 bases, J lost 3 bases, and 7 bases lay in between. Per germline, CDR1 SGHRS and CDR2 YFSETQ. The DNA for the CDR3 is TGCGCCAGCAGCTTGGTCGGTAGTGGAAACACCATATATTTT. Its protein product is CASSLVGSGNTIYF.

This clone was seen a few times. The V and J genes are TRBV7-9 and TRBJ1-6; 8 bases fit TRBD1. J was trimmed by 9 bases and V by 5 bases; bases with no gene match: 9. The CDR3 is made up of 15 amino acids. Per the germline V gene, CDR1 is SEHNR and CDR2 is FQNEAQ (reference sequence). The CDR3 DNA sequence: TGTGCCAGCAGCCGCAGACAGGGGACAAGTTCACCCCTCCACTTT. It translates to CASSRRQGTSSPLHF.

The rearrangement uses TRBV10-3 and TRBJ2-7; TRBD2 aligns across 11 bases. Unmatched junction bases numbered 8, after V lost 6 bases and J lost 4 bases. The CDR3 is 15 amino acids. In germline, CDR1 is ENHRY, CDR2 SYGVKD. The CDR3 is CAIRDSGTSGYEQYF. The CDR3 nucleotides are TGTGCCATCAGGGACTCCGGGACTAGCGGTTACGAGCAGTACTTC.

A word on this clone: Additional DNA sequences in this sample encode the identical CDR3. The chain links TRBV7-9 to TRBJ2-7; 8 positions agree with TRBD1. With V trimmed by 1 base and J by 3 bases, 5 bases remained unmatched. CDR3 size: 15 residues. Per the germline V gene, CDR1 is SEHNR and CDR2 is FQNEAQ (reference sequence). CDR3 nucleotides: TGTGCCAGCAGCTTAGGCGGACAGGGCATCTACGAGCAGTACTTC. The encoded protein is CASSLGGQGIYEQYF.

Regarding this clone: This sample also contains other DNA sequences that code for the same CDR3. The CDR3 nucleotides are TGTGCCAGCAGCTTAGGTCAGGGGGCCTACAATGAGCAGTTCTTC. Its translation is CASSLGQGAYNEQFF. The chain is built from TRBV11-3 and TRBJ2-1; 7 bases are shared with TRBD1. J gave up 2 bases and V 1 base, and 2 bases lay outside the gene matches. Germline V gene data show CDR1 as SGHNT and CDR2 as YENEEA. This CDR3 region has 15 residues.

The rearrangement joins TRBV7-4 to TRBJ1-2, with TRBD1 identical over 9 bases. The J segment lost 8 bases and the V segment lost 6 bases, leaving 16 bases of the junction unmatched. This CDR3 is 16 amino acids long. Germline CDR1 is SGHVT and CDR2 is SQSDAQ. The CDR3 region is CASSLLTGGHLRGYTF. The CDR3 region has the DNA TGTGCCAGCAGTTTATTGACAGGGGGACACCTAAGGGGCTACACCTTC.

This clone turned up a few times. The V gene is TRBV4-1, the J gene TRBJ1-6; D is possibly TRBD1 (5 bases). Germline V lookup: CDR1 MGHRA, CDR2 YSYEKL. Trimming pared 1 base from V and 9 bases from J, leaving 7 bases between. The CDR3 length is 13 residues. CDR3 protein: CASSQAGSSPLHF. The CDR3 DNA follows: TGCGCCAGCAGCCAAGCAGGGAGTTCACCCCTCCACTTT.

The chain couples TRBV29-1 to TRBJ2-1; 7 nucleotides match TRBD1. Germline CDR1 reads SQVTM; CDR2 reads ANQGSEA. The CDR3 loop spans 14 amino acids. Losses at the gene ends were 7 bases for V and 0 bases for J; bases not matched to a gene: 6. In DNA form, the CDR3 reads TGCAGCGCCATAGGGGGCACCTCCTACAATGAGCAGTTCTTC. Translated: CSAIGGTSYNEQFF.

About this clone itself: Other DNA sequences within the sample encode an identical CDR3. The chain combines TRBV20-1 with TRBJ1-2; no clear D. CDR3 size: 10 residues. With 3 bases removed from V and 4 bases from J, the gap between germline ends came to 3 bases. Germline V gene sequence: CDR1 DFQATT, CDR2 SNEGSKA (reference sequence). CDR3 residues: CSASPYGYTF. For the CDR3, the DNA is TGCAGTGCTAGTCCCTATGGCTACACCTTC.

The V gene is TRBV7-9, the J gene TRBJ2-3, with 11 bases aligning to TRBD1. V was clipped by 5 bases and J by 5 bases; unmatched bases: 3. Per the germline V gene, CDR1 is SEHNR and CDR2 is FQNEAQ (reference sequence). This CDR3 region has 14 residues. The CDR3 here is CASSQGQGGDTQYF. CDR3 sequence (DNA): TGTGCCAGCAGCCAGGGACAGGGGGGAGATACGCAGTATTTT.

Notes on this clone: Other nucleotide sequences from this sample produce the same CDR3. CDR3 DNA sequence: TGTGCCAGCAGTGAAGGCCTTGGTTATAGCAATCAGCCCCAGCATTTT. The encoded protein is CASSEGLGYSNQPQHF. V and J are TRBV6-1 and TRBJ1-5; no clear D. The CDR3 extends over 16 amino acids. CDR1 MNHNS and CDR2 SASEGT come from the germline V gene. Trimming stripped 1 base from V and 0 bases from J, with 10 bases between.

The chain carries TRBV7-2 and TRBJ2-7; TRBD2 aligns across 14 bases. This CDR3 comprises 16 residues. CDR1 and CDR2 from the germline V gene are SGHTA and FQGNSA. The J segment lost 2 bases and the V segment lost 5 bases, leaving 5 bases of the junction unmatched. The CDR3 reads CASSPRLAGGTYEQYF. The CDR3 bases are TGTGCCAGCAGCCCCAGACTAGCGGGAGGGACCTACGAGCAGTACTTC. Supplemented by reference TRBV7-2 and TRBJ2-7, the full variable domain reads GAGVSQSPSNKVTEKGKDVELRCDPISGHTALYWYRQSLGQGLEFLIYFQGNSAPDKSGLPSDRFSAERTGGSVSTLTIQRTQQEDSAVYLCASSPRLAGGTYEQYFGPGTRLTVT.

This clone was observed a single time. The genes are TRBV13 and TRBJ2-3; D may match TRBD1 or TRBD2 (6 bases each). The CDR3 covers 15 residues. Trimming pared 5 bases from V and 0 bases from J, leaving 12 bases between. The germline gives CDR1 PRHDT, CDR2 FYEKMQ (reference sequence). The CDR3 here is CASSQRGGSTDTQYF. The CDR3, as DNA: TGTGCCAGCAGCCAGCGAGGGGGGAGCACAGATACGCAGTATTTT.

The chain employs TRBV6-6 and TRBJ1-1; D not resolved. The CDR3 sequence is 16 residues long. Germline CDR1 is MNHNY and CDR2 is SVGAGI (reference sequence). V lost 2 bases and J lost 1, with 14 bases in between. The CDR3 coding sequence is TGTGCCAGCAGTTACCCGGGTGCAACCAAGAACACTGAAGCTTTCTTT. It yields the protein CASSYPGATKNTEAFF.

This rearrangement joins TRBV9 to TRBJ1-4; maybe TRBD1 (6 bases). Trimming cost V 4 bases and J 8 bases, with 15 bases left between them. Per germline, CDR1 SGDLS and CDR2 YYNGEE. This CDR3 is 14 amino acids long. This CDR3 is CASSPSGAGEKLFF. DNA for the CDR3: TGTGCCAGCAGCCCTTCGGGGGCAGGGGAAAAACTGTTTTTT.

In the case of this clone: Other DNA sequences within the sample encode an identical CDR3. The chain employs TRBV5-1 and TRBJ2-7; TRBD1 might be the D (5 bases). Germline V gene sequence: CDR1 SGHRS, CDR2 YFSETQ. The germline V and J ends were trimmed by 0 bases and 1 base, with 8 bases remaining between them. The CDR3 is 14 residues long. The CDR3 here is CASSLAGQSYEQYF. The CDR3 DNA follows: TGCGCCAGCAGCTTGGCAGGGCAGTCCTACGAGCAGTACTTC.

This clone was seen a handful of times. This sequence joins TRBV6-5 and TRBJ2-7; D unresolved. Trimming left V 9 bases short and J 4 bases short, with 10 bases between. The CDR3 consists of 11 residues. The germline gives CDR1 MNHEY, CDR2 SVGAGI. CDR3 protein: CASGWQYEQYF. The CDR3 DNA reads TGTGCCAGTGGTTGGCAGTACGAGCAGTACTTC.